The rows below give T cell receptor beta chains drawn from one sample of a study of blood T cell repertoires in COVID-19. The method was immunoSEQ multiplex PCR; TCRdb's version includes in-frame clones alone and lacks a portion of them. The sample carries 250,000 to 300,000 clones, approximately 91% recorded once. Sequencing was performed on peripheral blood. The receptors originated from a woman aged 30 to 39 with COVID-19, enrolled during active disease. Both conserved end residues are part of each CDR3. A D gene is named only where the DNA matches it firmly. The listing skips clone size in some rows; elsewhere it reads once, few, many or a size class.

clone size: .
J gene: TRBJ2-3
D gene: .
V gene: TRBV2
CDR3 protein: CARAGVSNTDTQYF
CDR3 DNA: TGTGCCCGAGCAGGGGTCTCCAATACAGATACGCAGTATTTT

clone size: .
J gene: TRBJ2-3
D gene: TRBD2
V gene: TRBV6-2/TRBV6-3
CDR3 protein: CASSTPAGGLLDTQYF
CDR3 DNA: TGTGCCAGCAGTACCCCGGCGGGAGGGCTGTTGGATACGCAGTATTTT

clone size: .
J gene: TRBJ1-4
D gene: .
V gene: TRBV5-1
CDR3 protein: CASSGDSRRKLFF
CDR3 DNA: TGCGCCAGCAGCGGGGACTCCCGGCGAAAACTGTTTTTT

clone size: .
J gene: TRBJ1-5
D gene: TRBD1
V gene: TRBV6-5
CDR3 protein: CASSLGTGSQPQHF
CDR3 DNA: TGTGCCAGCAGCCTCGGGACAGGGAGTCAGCCCCAGCATTTT

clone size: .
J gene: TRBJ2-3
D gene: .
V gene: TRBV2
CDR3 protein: CASSPGAGLDTQYF
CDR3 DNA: TGTGCCAGCAGTCCCGGGGCGGGACTGGATACGCAGTATTTT

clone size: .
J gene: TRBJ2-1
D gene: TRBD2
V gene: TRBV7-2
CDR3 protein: CASSLVAGTSGYNEQFF
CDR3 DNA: TGTGCCAGCAGCTTAGTCGCCGGGACTAGCGGTTACAATGAGCAGTTCTTC

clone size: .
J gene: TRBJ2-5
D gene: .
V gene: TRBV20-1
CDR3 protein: CSASGGETQYF
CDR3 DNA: TGCAGTGCGAGCGGCGGGGAGACCCAGTACTTC

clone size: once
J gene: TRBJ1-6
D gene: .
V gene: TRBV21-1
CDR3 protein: CASSKKARNSPLHF
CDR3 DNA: TGTGCCAGCAGCAAAAAAGCCCGGAATTCACCCCTCCACTTT

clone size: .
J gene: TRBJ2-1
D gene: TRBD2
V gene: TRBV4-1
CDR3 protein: CASTPRPGLADEQFF
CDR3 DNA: TGCGCCAGCACCCCGAGGCCCGGACTAGCGGACGAGCAGTTCTTC

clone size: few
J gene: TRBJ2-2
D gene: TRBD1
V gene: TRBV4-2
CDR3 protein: CASRGQGETGELFF
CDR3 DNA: TGTGCCAGCAGGGGACAGGGAGAAACCGGGGAGCTGTTTTTT

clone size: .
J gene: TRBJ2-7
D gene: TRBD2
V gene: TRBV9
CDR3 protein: CASSRGTREYEQYF
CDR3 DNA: TGTGCCAGCAGCCGCGGGACTAGGGAATACGAGCAGTACTTC

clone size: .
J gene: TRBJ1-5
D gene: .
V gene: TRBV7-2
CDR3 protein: CASSPRGGLSNQPQHF
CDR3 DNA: TGTGCCAGCAGCCCGCGCGGGGGGCTGAGCAATCAGCCCCAGCATTTT

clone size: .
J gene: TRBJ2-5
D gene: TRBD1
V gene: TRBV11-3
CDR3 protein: CASSPGTGPGPQYF
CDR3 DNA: TGTGCCAGCAGCCCCGGGACAGGCCCTGGCCCCCAGTACTTC

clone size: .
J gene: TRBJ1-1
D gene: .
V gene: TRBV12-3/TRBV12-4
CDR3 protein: CASRPHRAEAFF
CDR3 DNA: TGTGCCAGCAGGCCGCACAGGGCTGAAGCTTTCTTT

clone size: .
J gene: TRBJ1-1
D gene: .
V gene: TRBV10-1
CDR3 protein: CASSVAGNTEAFF
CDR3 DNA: TGCGCCAGCAGTGTGGCAGGGAACACTGAAGCTTTCTTT

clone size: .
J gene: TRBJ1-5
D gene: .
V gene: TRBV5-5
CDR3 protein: CASSWGTGSHQPQHF
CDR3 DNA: TGTGCCAGCAGCTGGGGAACAGGATCCCATCAGCCCCAGCATTTT

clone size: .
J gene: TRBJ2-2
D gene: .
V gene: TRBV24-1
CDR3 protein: CATKAGYTGELFF
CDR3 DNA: TGTGCCACCAAGGCCGGGTACACCGGGGAGCTGTTTTTT

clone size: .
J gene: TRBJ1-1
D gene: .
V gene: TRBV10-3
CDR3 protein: CAISEGAHTEAFF
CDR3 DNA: TGTGCCATCAGTGAGGGGGCCCACACTGAAGCTTTCTTT

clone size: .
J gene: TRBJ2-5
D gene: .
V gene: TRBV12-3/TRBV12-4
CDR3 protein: CASRQGQETQYF
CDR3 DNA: TGTGCCAGCAGACAGGGCCAAGAGACCCAGTACTTC

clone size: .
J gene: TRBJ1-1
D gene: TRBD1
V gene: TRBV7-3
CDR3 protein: CASSFGQGYTEAFF
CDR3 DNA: TGTGCCAGCAGTTTTGGACAGGGCTACACTGAAGCTTTCTTT

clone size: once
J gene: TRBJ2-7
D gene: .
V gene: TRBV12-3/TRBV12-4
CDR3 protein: CASSPGRYEQYF
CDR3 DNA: TGTGCCAGCAGTCCAGGCCGCTACGAGCAGTACTTC

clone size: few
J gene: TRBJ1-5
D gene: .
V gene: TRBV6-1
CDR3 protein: CASSENRSNQPQHF
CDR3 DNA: TGTGCCAGCAGTGAAAACAGGAGCAATCAGCCCCAGCATTTT

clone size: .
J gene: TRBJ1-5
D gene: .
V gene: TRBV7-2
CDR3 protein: CASSAQSNQPQHF
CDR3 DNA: TGTGCCAGCAGCGCTCAGAGCAATCAGCCCCAGCATTTT